The clone carrying this T cell receptor beta chain was detected only a few times. The antigen is unknown. This specimen comes from a study of T cells after yellow fever vaccination. Germline assignment: CDR1 SGHDT and CDR2 YYEEEE. There are 12 residues in the CDR3. V dropped 5 bases and J dropped 14; count of bases not matched to a gene: 9. Overall study findings and caveats: Post-booster samples contained most primary-vaccination clones (around 95% CD4, around 89% CD8). Weaker in magnitude, the secondary response showed a faster peak on day 5 versus 15.

As TCR cDNA was made by 5'RACE template switching, a universal primer site and UMIs were added. TCRdb re-called the 5' RACE reads through MiXCR, storing one row per CDR3 protein. The sample carries about 220,000 distinct CDR3 sequences, about 3% recorded once. This receptor was identified in a man aged 18 to 30 who received the YFV17D yellow fever vaccine. This sequence joins TRBV5-6 and TRBJ2-3, with TRBD1 identical over 9 bases. This material consisted of CD4+ T cells sorted from PBMCs, taken 10 days after the yellow fever booster vaccination. The CDR3 sequence: CASRPGTGILYF. The CDR3, as DNA: TGTGCCAGCAGGCCCGGGACAGGGATTCTGTATTTT.